What follows are 5 T cell receptor beta chains derived from one specimen sequenced in a study of human T cells and chemical hapten exposure. TCRdb reprocessed the RACE reads via MiXCR and lists one record per CDR3 protein. The table records roughly 100,000 distinct CDR3 sequences, about 9.6% of them present only once. Time point specified: patch test 2, 6 weeks after DPC sensitization. Indicated treatment: therapeutic diphenylcyclopropenone sensitization with weekly scalp DPC. The input for sequencing was whole blood, taken in connection with sensitization to the hapten diphenylcyclopropenone (DPC). The receptor source for this set is a woman aged 40 to 49 with alopecia areata. Some clones in this sample may be carry-over from other donors' samples.

This clonotype was detected many times. This chain uses TRBV20-1 with TRBJ2-3; D assignment may be TRBD1 or TRBD2 (6 bases each). The germline V gene encodes CDR1 DFQATT and CDR2 SNEGSKA (reference sequence). Trimming stripped 0 bases from V and 0 bases from J, with 13 bases between. CDR3 size: 16 residues. CDR3 in amino acids: CSARDLTGASTDTQYF. In nucleotides, the CDR3 is TGCAGTGCTAGAGATCTGACGGGGGCTAGCACAGATACGCAGTATTTT.

This clonotype was seen repeatedly, ten times or more. J is TRBJ1-1 and V is TRBV28; possibly TRBD1 for D (6 bases). CDR1 and CDR2 (germline): MDHEN, SYDVKM. The CDR3 runs to 12 residues. V lost 6 bases and J 4 bases, leaving 9 bases between the germline ends. The CDR3 loop reads CASRTGSTEAFF. The CDR3 coding sequence is TGTGCCAGCAGAACAGGGTCCACTGAAGCTTTCTTT.

This clonotype has a handful of counts. This sequence joins TRBV2 and TRBJ1-1; no reliable D call. V was cut by 6 bases and J by 4 bases, with 9 bases left in between. Germline V lookup: CDR1 SNHLY, CDR2 FYNNEI. The CDR3 spans 12 residues. CDR3 sequence (DNA): TGTGCCAGCAGCCCCGAACGCACTGAAGCTTTCTTT. Protein: CASSPERTEAFF.

CDR3 in amino acids: CAVGTTHTGELFF. The CDR3, as DNA: TGTGCCGTCGGGACTACTCACACCGGGGAGCTGTTTTTT. The gene calls are TRBV15 and TRBJ2-2, with 7 bases identical to TRBD2. Germline CDR1 and CDR2: LNHNV and YYDKDF (reference sequence). The CDR3 spans 13 residues. J lost 3 bases, V lost 11 bases, and 6 bases had no gene match.

The chain employs TRBV5-1 and TRBJ2-3; D ambiguous. Germline V gene lookup returns CDR1 SGHRS and CDR2 YFSETQ. The CDR3 is 13 amino acids. The V end was cut by 7 bases, the J end by 5 bases, with 14 bases between. CDR3 sequence reads: CASGYYLRDTQYF. CDR3 nucleotide sequence: TGCGCCAGCGGGTACTACCTTCGAGATACGCAGTATTTT.